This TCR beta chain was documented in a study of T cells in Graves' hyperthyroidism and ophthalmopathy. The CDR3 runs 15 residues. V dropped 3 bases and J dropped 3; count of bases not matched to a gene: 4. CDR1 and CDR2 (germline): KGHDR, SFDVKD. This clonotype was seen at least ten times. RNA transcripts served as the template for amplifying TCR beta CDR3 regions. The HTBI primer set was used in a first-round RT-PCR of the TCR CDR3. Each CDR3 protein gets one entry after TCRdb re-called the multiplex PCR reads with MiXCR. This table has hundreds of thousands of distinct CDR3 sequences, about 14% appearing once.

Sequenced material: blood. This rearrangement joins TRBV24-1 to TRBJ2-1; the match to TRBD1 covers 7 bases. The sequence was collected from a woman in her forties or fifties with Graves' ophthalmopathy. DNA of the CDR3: TGTGCCACCAGTGATACCCGGACAGGCTACAATGAGCAGTTCTTC. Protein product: CATSDTRTGYNEQFF.